These 25 T cell receptor beta chains were all obtained from the same sample, sequenced in a study of CD8+ T cells in alopecia areata. cDNA serving as the sequencing template came from extracted, reverse transcribed RNA. The repertoire was sequenced with immunoSEQ multiplex PCR; TCRdb's copy has only in-frame clones and lacks some. Among more than 150,000 clones listed, 50% to 60% were seen once. Sequenced material: CD4+ T cells sorted from blood, taken at week 0. These receptors originate from a human donor with alopecia areata.

This chain links TRBV27 with TRBJ1-2; a weak D match, TRBD1 (6 bases). The ends were cut back, 10 bases at V and 6 bases at J, with 15 bases in the middle. The V gene's germline CDR1 is MNHEY and CDR2 SMNVEV (reference sequence). This CDR3 contains 12 residues. The CDR3 sequence is CAISRTDDGYTF. The CDR3 nucleotides are TGTGCCATTTCCCGGACAGATGATGGCTACACCTTC.

The J gene is TRBJ2-3, the V gene TRBV7-2; 8 nucleotides agree with TRBD2. Germline trimming cut 0 bases from V and 1 base from J; bases unmatched to any gene: 6. The CDR3 runs 17 residues. The germline V gene has CDR1 SGHTA and CDR2 FQGNSA. CDR3 protein: CASSLARAGGGTDTQYF. The CDR3 bases are TGTGCCAGCAGCTTAGCGAGGGCGGGGGGTGGCACAGATACGCAGTATTTT. Drawing the rest from reference TRBV7-2 and TRBJ2-3, the complete variable domain is GAGVSQSPSNKVTEKGKDVELRCDPISGHTALYWYRQSLGQGLEFLIYFQGNSAPDKSGLPSDRFSAERTGGSVSTLTIQRTQQEDSAVYLCASSLARAGGGTDTQYFGPGTRLTVL.

This clone came up a few times. The chain has TRBV29-1 and TRBJ2-7; 8 positions agree with TRBD2. Germline V lookup: CDR1 SQVTM, CDR2 ANQGSEA. CDR3 size: 12 residues. Losses at the gene ends were 6 bases for V and 3 bases for J; bases not matched to a gene: 4. CDR3 region: CSVTSGSYEQYF. In nucleotides, the CDR3 is TGCAGCGTCACTAGCGGAAGCTACGAGCAGTACTTC.

The rearrangement joins TRBV29-1 to TRBJ2-3; a possible D gene is TRBD2 (5 bases). Per germline, CDR1 SQVTM and CDR2 ANQGSEA. The CDR3 is 12 residues long. The V end lost 6 bases, the J end lost 4 bases, and 11 bases lay between the germline ends. CDR3 amino acids: CSVAMGADTQYF. The CDR3 DNA is TGCAGCGTCGCTATGGGAGCAGATACGCAGTATTTT.

In its sample, this clone was seen a few times. The chain recombines TRBV29-1 with TRBJ2-7; D may be TRBD1 or TRBD2 (5 bases each). This CDR3 has 13 amino acids. The V end was cut by 4 bases, the J end by 2 bases, with 12 bases between. CDR1 is SQVTM and CDR2 is ANQGSEA in the germline V gene. CDR3 in DNA: TGCAGCGTTGTGGGACGATCAACCTACGAGCAGTACTTC. It yields the protein CSVVGRSTYEQYF.

CDR3 nucleotide sequence: TGTGCCAGCATCACAGACGGGGGAATGAACACTGAAGCTTTCTTT. Amino acids: CASITDGGMNTEAFF. V and J are TRBV2 and TRBJ1-1; TRBD1 might be the D (5 bases). V was shortened by 7 bases and J by 0 bases, with 15 bases between the two germline ends. This CDR3 has 15 residues. Germline assignment: CDR1 SNHLY and CDR2 FYNNEI.

CDR3 bases: TGTGCCAGCAGTTACTCGAACGTAGCGGAAGAGACCCAGTACTTC. Amino acids: CASSYSNVAEETQYF. The chain has TRBV6-5 and TRBJ2-5; a possible D gene is TRBD2 (6 bases). CDR3 size: 15 residues. V lost 0 bases and J lost 3, with 11 bases in between. Per the germline V gene, CDR1 is MNHEY and CDR2 is SVGAGI.

The rearrangement links TRBV2 to TRBJ1-6; D perhaps matches TRBD1 (6 bases). V dropped 1 base and J dropped 0 bases, with 7 bases sitting between them. This CDR3 comprises 16 residues. CDR1 and CDR2 (germline): SNHLY, FYNNEI. The CDR3 DNA reads as TGTGCCAGCAGTGAAGAAGGGGGCTCCTATAATTCACCCCTCCACTTT. It yields the protein CASSEEGGSYNSPLHF. Supplemented by reference TRBV2 and TRBJ1-6, the full variable domain reads EPEVTQTPSHQVTQMGQEVILRCVPISNHLYFYWYRQILGQKVEFLVSFYNNEISEKSEIFDDQFSVERPDGSNFTLKIRSTKLEDSAMYFCASSEEGGSYNSPLHFGNGTRLTVT.

The rearrangement joins TRBV29-1 to TRBJ2-2; D may correspond to TRBD1 or TRBD2 (5 bases each). This CDR3 is built from 14 residues. The germline V gene has CDR1 SQVTM and CDR2 ANQGSEA. V was cut by 2 bases and J by 6 bases, with 13 bases left in between. Here the CDR3 DNA reads TGCAGCGTTGAACTGGGACCGCGAGCCGGGGAGCTGTTTTTT. Its translation: CSVELGPRAGELFF.

The chain employs TRBV2 and TRBJ2-1; maybe TRBD1 (6 bases). This CDR3 is 13 amino acids long. The V end was cut by 6 bases, the J end by 10 bases, with 16 bases between. Germline CDR1 reads SNHLY; CDR2 reads FYNNEI. CDR3 residues: CASSPRGASEQFF. DNA for the CDR3: TGTGCCAGCAGCCCCAGGGGCGCTTCGGAGCAGTTCTTC.

The chain carries TRBV18 and TRBJ2-7, with 11 nucleotides matching TRBD1. The ends lost 3 bases at V and 6 bases at J; junction bases unmatched: 4. There are 14 residues in the CDR3. Looked up from germline, CDR1 is KGHSH and CDR2 is LQKENI. CDR3 bases: TGTGCCAGCTCACCGAGGGACAGGGGGGGCGAGCAGTACTTC. Translation gives CASSPRDRGGEQYF.

This rearrangement joins TRBV11-1 to TRBJ1-2, with TRBD1 as a possible D gene (6 bases). The CDR3 has 15 amino acids. Germline CDR1 SGHAT, CDR2 FQDESV (reference sequence). V lost 6 bases and J 0 bases, leaving 14 bases between the germline ends. The chain's CDR3 is CASRPRDTSNYGYTF. The CDR3 region has the DNA TGTGCCAGCAGACCCCGGGACACCTCTAACTATGGCTACACCTTC.

The V call is TRBV6-1, the J call TRBJ1-5, with D unclear. The V gene's germline CDR1 is MNHNS and CDR2 SASEGT. Trimming shortened V by 0 bases and J by 7 bases, and 7 bases separated the two germline ends. This CDR3 contains 13 residues. The CDR3 is CASSEAGWQPQHF. The CDR3 bases are TGTGCCAGCAGTGAAGCGGGCTGGCAGCCCCAGCATTTT.

This clone appeared a few times. This chain links TRBV6-5 with TRBJ1-1, with D hard to call. Trimming shortened V by 11 bases and J by 0 bases, and 10 bases separated the two germline ends. The CDR3 consists of 12 residues. The V gene's germline CDR1 is MNHEY and CDR2 SVGAGI. Here the CDR3 reads CASNGVNTEAFF. In DNA, the CDR3 is TGTGCCTCCAACGGGGTGAACACTGAAGCTTTCTTT.

The chain couples TRBV5-1 to TRBJ2-3, with 7 positions matching TRBD1. V lost 4 bases to trimming and J lost 2 bases; unmatched junction nucleotides: 4. The CDR3 contains 14 residues. The germline V gene has CDR1 SGHRS and CDR2 YFSETQ. The DNA of the CDR3 is TGCGCCAGCAGCCGGGACAGACTCACAGATACGCAGTATTTT. Its translation is CASSRDRLTDTQYF.

This clone was recorded a few times. The chain employs TRBV9 and TRBJ2-1, with D unclear. This CDR3 region has 15 residues. Germline V CDR1 and CDR2: SGDLS, YYNGEE. V lost 0 bases to trimming and J lost 6 bases, with 13 bases between them. CDR3 sequence reads: CASSVDLGLLNEQFF. DNA of the CDR3: TGTGCCAGCAGCGTAGATCTGGGATTGCTCAATGAGCAGTTCTTC.

Comments on this clone: The sample has other DNA sequences that encode this CDR3 too. V is TRBV5-1 and J is TRBJ2-6; no firm D call. With 0 bases removed from V and 0 bases from J, the gap between germline ends came to 4 bases. Germline V gene data show CDR1 as SGHRS and CDR2 as YFSETQ. CDR3 length: 15 residues. The CDR3 nucleotides are TGCGCCAGCAGCTTGGCGAACTCTGGGGCCAACGTCCTGACTTTC. Protein product: CASSLANSGANVLTF.

This clone has more than one count but fewer than ten. The chain uses TRBV7-2 and TRBJ2-7; 7 bases align to TRBD1. The V and J ends lost 6 bases and 3 bases, in that order; junction bases with no gene match: 5. The germline CDR1 and CDR2 sequences are SGHTA and FQGNSA. The CDR3 spans 13 residues. CDR3 sequence (DNA): TGTGCCAGCAGATCGACAGGGAACTACGAGCAGTACTTC. Amino acids: CASRSTGNYEQYF.

This chain links TRBV15 with TRBJ2-5; D is perhaps TRBD2 (6 bases). The CDR3 has 14 amino acids. Trimming removed 7 bases from V and 5 bases from J, with 17 bases in between. Germline CDR1 LNHNV, CDR2 YYDKDF (reference sequence). CDR3 in amino acids: CATTPTSSWETQYF. The CDR3 bases are TGTGCCACCACCCCCACTAGCTCATGGGAGACCCAGTACTTC.

As for this clone: The same CDR3 can be traced to other DNA sequences in this sample. J is TRBJ2-7 and V is TRBV18; 13 bases map to TRBD2. The CDR3 runs to 13 residues. Germline values: CDR1 KGHSH, CDR2 LQKENI. V lost 3 bases, J lost 7 bases, and 0 bases stayed unmatched. CDR3 DNA sequence: TGTGCCAGCTCACCGGGACTAGCGGGAGAGCAGTACTTC. It yields the protein CASSPGLAGEQYF. Supplemented by reference TRBV18 and TRBJ2-7, the full variable domain reads NAGVMQNPRHLVRRRGQEARLRCSPMKGHSHVYWYRQLPEEGLKFMVYLQKENIIDESGMPKERFSAEFPKEGPSILRIQQVVRGDSAAYFCASSPGLAGEQYFGPGTRLTVT.

This clone was observed a handful of times. The chain recombines TRBV6-6 with TRBJ2-5; D may be TRBD1 or TRBD2 (6 bases each). The CDR3 totals 14 residues. Germline-derived CDR1 and CDR2 are MNHNY and SVGAGI (reference sequence). The V end was cut by 5 bases, the J end by 7 bases, with 17 bases between. The CDR3 region has the DNA TGTGCCAGCAGTCCTACGAGGGGGGTTGCGACCCAGTACTTC. It yields the protein CASSPTRGVATQYF.

The CDR3 region has the DNA TGTGCCAGCAGGCCAGACAGGAATTCACCCCTCCACTTT. Amino acids: CASRPDRNSPLHF. The genes are TRBV6-5 and TRBJ1-6; D may be TRBD1 (6 bases). Trimming shortened V by 6 bases and J by 7 bases, and 10 bases separated the two germline ends. The CDR3 is 13 amino acids. Germline CDR1 and CDR2: MNHEY and SVGAGI.

This clone turned up a few times. This CDR3 is also generated by other DNA sequences in the sample. The chain joins TRBV7-3 to TRBJ1-2; 8 bases align to TRBD1. Germline CDR1 and CDR2: SGHTA and FQGTGA. This CDR3 has 12 residues. V lost 5 bases and J lost 8; bases outside the gene matches: 4. CDR3 bases: TGTGCCAGCAGCCCCGGACAGGGAGGCTACACCTTC. Residues: CASSPGQGGYTF.

This chain connects TRBV7-6 to TRBJ2-2; a weak D match, TRBD1 (5 bases). Germline values: CDR1 SGHVS, CDR2 FNYEAQ. Trimming stripped 7 bases from V and 6 bases from J, with 18 bases between. The CDR3 has 15 residues. This CDR3 reads CASTGARRIAGELFF. CDR3 DNA: TGTGCCAGCACTGGGGCCCGCCGGATAGCCGGGGAGCTGTTTTTT.

The J gene is TRBJ1-2, the V gene TRBV19; D uncertain. Germline loops: CDR1 LNHDA, CDR2 SQIVND (reference sequence). Trimming took off 2 bases at V and 7 bases at J, with 14 bases between the two ends. The CDR3 has 14 residues. CDR3: CASSISGDGSGYTF. The CDR3 DNA follows: TGTGCCAGTAGTATATCCGGGGATGGGTCTGGCTACACCTTC.